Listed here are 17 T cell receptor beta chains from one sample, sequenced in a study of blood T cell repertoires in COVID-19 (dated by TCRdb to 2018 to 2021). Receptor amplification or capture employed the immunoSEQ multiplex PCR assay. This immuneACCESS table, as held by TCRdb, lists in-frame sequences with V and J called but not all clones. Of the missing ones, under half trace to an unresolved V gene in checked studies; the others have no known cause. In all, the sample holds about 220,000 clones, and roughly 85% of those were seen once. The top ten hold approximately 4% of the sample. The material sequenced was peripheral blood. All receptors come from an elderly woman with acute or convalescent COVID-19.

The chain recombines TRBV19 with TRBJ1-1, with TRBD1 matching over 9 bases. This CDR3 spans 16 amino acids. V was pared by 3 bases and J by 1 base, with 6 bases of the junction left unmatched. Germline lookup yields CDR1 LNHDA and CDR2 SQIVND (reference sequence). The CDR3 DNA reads TGTGCCAGTAGTATTACAGGGGGCCTTAGGAACACTGAAGCTTTCTTT. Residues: CASSITGGLRNTEAFF.

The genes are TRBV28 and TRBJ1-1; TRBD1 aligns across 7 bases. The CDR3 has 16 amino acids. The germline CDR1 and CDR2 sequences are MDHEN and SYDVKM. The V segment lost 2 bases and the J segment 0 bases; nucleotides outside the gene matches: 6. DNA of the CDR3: TGTGCCAGCAGTTTAGGAGGGGGCACCATGAACACTGAAGCTTTCTTT. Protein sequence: CASSLGGGTMNTEAFF.

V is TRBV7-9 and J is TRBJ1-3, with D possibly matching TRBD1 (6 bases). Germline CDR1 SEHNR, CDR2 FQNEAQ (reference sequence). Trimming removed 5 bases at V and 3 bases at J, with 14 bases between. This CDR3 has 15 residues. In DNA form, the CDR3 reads TGTGCCAGCAGCGAAAACAGGGTATATGGAAACACCATATATTTT. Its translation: CASSENRVYGNTIYF. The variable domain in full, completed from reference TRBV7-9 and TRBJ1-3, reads DTGVSQNPRHKITKRGQNVTFRCDPISEHNRLYWYRQTLGQGPEFLTYFQNEAQLEKSRLLSDRFSAERPKGSFSTLEIQRTEQGDSAMYLCASSENRVYGNTIYFGEGSWLTVV.

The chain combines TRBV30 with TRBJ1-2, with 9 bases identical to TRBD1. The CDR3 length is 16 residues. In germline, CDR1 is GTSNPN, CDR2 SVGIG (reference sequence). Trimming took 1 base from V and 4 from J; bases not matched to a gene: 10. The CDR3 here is CAWSATGGSGPYGYTF. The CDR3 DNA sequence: TGTGCCTGGAGTGCTACAGGGGGCAGTGGTCCCTATGGCTACACCTTC.

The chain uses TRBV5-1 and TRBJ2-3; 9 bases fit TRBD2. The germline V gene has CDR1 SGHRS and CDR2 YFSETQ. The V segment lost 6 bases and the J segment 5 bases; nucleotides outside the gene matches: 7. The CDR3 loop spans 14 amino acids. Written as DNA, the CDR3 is TGCGCCAGCACCCAAGCGGGGGGCGTAGATACGCAGTATTTT. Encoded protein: CASTQAGGVDTQYF.

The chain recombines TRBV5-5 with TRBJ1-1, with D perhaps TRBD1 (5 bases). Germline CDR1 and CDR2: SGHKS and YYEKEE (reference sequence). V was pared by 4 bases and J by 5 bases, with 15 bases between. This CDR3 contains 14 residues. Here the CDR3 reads CASSPDIRSTEAFF. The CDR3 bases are TGTGCCAGCAGCCCGGACATTCGCTCTACTGAAGCTTTCTTT.

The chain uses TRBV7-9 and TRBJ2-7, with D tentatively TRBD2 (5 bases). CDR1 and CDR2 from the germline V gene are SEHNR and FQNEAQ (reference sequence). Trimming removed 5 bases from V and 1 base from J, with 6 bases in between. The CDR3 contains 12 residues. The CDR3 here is CASSPGSYEQYF. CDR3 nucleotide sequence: TGTGCCAGCAGCCCGGGGTCCTACGAGCAGTACTTC.

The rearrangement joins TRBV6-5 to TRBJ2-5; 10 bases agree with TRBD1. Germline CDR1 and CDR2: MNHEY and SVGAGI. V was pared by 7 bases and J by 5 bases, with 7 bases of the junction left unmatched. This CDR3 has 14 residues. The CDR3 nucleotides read TGTGCCAGCACCTGGGACAGGGGATGGGAGACCCAGTACTTC. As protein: CASTWDRGWETQYF.

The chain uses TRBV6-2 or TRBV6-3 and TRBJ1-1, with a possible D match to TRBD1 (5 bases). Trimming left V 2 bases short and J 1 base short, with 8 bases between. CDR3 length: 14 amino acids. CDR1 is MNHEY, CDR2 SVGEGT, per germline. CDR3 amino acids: CASSYRTTNTEAFF. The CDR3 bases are TGTGCCAGCAGTTACCGGACAACGAACACTGAAGCTTTCTTT.

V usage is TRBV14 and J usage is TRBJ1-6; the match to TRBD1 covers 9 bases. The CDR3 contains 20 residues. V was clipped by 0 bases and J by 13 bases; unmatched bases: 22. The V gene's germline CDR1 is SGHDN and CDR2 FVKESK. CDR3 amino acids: CASSQDIKGTGNCLIHPLHF. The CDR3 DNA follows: TGTGCCAGCAGCCAAGATATAAAAGGGACAGGGAACTGTTTAATTCATCCCCTCCACTTT.

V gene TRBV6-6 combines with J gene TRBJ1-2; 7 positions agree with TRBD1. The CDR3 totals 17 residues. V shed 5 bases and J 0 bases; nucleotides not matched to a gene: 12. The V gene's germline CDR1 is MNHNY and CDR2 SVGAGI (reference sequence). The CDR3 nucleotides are TGTGCCAGCAGTCGGGAGGGGCGACAGGGACCTAACTATGGCTACACCTTC. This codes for CASSREGRQGPNYGYTF.

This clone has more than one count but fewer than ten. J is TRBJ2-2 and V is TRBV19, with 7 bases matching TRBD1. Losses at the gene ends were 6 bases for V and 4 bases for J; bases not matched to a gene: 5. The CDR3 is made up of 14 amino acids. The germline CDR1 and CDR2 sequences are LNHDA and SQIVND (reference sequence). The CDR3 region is CASRSGTATGELFF. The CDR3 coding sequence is TGTGCCAGTAGATCCGGGACAGCCACCGGGGAGCTGTTTTTT.

The CDR3 bases are TGTGCCAGCAGTCTGGACAGGGGAGACCTCGGGGAGCTGTTTTTT. Protein product: CASSLDRGDLGELFF. V is TRBV2 and J is TRBJ2-2; 9 nucleotides line up with TRBD1. Unmatched junction bases numbered 8, after V lost 5 bases and J lost 7 bases. Germline CDR1 and CDR2: SNHLY and FYNNEI. The CDR3 extends over 15 amino acids.

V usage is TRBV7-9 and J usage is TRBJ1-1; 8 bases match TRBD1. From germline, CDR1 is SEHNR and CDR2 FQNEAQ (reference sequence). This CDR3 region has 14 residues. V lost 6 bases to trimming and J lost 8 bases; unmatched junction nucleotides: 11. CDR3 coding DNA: TGTGCCAGCAGGTTGGAGGACAGGGTGGGGGAAGCTTTCTTT. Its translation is CASRLEDRVGEAFF.

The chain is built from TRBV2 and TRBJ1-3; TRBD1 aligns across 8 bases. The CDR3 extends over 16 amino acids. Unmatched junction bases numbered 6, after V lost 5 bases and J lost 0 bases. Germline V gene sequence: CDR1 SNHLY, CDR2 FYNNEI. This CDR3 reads CASSSQGVSSGNTIYF. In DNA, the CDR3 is TGTGCCAGCAGTTCACAGGGGGTTTCCTCTGGAAACACCATATATTTT. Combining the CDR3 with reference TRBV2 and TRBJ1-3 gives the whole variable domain EPEVTQTPSHQVTQMGQEVILRCVPISNHLYFYWYRQILGQKVEFLVSFYNNEISEKSEIFDDQFSVERPDGSNFTLKIRSTKLEDSAMYFCASSSQGVSSGNTIYFGEGSWLTVV.

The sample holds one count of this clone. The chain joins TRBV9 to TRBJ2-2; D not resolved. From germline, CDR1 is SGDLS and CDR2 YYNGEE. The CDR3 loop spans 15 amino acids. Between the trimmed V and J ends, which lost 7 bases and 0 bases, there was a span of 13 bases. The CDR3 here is CASRAGQTNTGELFF. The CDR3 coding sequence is TGTGCCAGCCGTGCTGGGCAGACGAACACCGGGGAGCTGTTTTTT.

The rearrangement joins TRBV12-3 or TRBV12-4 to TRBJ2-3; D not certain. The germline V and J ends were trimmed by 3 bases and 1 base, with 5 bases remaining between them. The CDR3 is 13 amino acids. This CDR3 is CASSFRGTDTQYF. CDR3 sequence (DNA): TGTGCCAGCAGTTTTCGCGGCACAGATACGCAGTATTTT.